The sequence of this T cell receptor beta chain was determined in a study of blood T cell repertoires in COVID-19. Study summary: COVID-19 samples from acute and convalescent phases originated in the United States, Italy and Spain. PBMCs, B-cell-depleted T cells, or T cells were the source of the cDNA or gDNA that made up the material.

Per the original methods: Reference gene primer amplification gave estimated nucleated cell counts. Profiled with immunoSEQ multiplex PCR; TCRdb holds only in-frame clones, not every one. Clone size and the V and J calls come from that table; the DNA yielded D and trimming. The sample contains some 180,000 clones, about four fifths of which appear only once. The CDR3 is 14 residues long. Germline loops: CDR1 SGHTA, CDR2 FQGNSA. Trimming removed 3 bases from V and 1 base from J, with 10 bases in between. Sample: peripheral blood. This receptor was taken from a man aged 65 to 79 with active or convalescent COVID-19. J is TRBJ2-7 and V is TRBV7-2, with a weak D call TRBD1 (6 bases). As DNA, the CDR3 is TGTGCCAGCAGCTTTAACGGACAGTCCTACGAGCAGTACTTC. Translated, it gives CASSFNGQSYEQYF.